This T cell receptor (beta chain) was documented in a study of T cell responses to AZD1222 COVID-19 vaccine. Germline CDR1 is PRHDT and CDR2 is FYEKMQ (reference sequence). With 3 bases removed from V and 1 base from J, the gap between germline ends came to 21 bases. The CDR3 contains 18 residues. Data came from immunoSEQ multiplex PCR; TCRdb stores just in-frame clones and leaves some out. Seen here are some 190,000 clones, 88% observed once, and the top ten hold 7.7%. The sequencing used peripheral blood, collected on day 0 of AZD1222 vaccination. The clonotype comes from an adult in good health. The rearrangement uses TRBV13 and TRBJ2-5, with unresolved D. CDR3 residues: CASSFSTQPRDSQETQYF. CDR3 bases: TGTGCCAGCAGCTTTTCAACCCAACCCCGAGATTCCCAAGAGACCCAGTACTTC.